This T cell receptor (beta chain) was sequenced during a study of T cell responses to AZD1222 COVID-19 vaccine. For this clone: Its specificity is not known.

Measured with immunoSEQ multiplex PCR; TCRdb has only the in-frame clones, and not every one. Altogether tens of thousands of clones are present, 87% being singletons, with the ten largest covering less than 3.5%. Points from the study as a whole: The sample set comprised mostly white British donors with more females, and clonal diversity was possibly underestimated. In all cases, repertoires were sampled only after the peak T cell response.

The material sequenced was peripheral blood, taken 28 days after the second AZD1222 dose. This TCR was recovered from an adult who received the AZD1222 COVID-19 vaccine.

DNA for the CDR3: TGTGCCAGCAGCTTCGATGGTACTGGCGACACTGAAGCTTTCTTT. Residues: CASSFDGTGDTEAFF. The chain couples TRBV7-2 to TRBJ1-1, with D uncertain. The germline CDR1 and CDR2 sequences are SGHTA and FQGNSA. V was cut by 3 bases and J by 3 bases, with 14 bases left in between. The CDR3 contains 15 residues.